This TCR beta chain was identified during a study of T cell responses to AZD1222 COVID-19 vaccine. Study observations and caveats: With two AZD1222 doses given, Spike-specific TCR breadth and depth both rose. Spike-wide coverage was observed for vaccine-associated CD4 TCRs, with dominant responses at 160-218 and 743-854. Repertoires were sampled only after the peak T cell response. Recipients of AZD1222 seropositive at baseline numbered only 6 or 7.

CDR1 and CDR2 from the germline V gene are KGHDR and SFDVKD. The CDR3 spans 15 residues. Trimming cost V 3 bases and J 5 bases, with 15 bases left between them. A note on this clone: As yet, its antigen is unknown.

Data came from immunoSEQ multiplex PCR; TCRdb stores just in-frame clones and leaves some out. The sample lists about 84,000 clones, over 75% occurring once. The sample here was peripheral blood, taken 28 days after the second AZD1222 dose. This receptor was obtained from an adult who received the AZD1222 COVID-19 vaccine. The chain joins TRBV24-1 to TRBJ2-5; perhaps D is TRBD1 or TRBD2 (5 bases each). CDR3 sequence: CATSDGSGTWETQYF. CDR3 nucleotide sequence: TGTGCCACCAGTGATGGCTCGGGGACCTGGGAGACCCAGTACTTC.